These 10 T cell receptor beta chains share one sample of origin, sequenced in a study of shared clonotypes between healthy human individuals (TCRdb year 2020). The library was prepared using the immunoSEQ multiplex PCR assay. The table was pulled from immuneACCESS by TCRdb, which kept in-frame rearrangements only. Such tables lose some clones; where checked, under half of the loss comes from unresolved V genes, and the rest has no known cause. This sample has some 2,500,000 clones in its table, and 85% to 95% of those were observed once. Around 0.38% of the sample goes to the ten largest clones. Sequenced material: naive CD4+ T cells from PBMCs. The cell subset or site tag for this specimen amounts to: CD45RA+ positively selected. The receptors were sampled from a man between 18 and 35 years old in good health. Some clones in this sample may be carry-over from other donors' samples.

The chain uses TRBV4-3 and TRBJ2-4; D possibly corresponds to TRBD1 (6 bases). This CDR3 comprises 16 residues. Germline CDR1 LGHNA, CDR2 YSLEER. Trimming pared 0 bases from V and 1 base from J, leaving 10 bases between. This CDR3 reads CASSQDPQGAKNIQYF. The CDR3 coding sequence is TGCGCCAGCAGCCAAGATCCGCAGGGGGCCAAAAACATTCAGTACTTC.

This sequence joins TRBV18 and TRBJ2-1; 7 bases agree with TRBD1. This CDR3 has 14 residues. The V and J ends lost 4 bases and 4 bases, in that order; junction bases with no gene match: 4. Germline loops: CDR1 KGHSH, CDR2 LQKENI. In DNA, the CDR3 is TGTGCCAGCTCACTGCCGGGACAGTACAATGAGCAGTTCTTC. It is translated as CASSLPGQYNEQFF.

V usage is TRBV29-1 and J usage is TRBJ2-7; TRBD2 agrees at 9 bases. Trimming took 7 bases from V and 7 from J; bases not matched to a gene: 14. The CDR3 contains 14 residues. CDR1 is SQVTM, CDR2 ANQGSEA, per germline. The CDR3 region has the DNA TGCAGCGCCGCGCCAATAGCGGGAGCTCATGAGCAGTACTTC. Its protein is CSAAPIAGAHEQYF.

V is TRBV2 and J is TRBJ1-5; 8 nucleotides align to TRBD1. V gave up 3 bases and J gave up 2 bases; unmatched junction bases: 3. There are 15 residues in the CDR3. Germline V gives CDR1 SNHLY, CDR2 FYNNEI. The CDR3 loop is CASSDLDRGNQPQHF. CDR3 in DNA: TGTGCCAGCAGTGATCTGGACAGGGGCAATCAGCCCCAGCATTTT.

This clone was picked up a small number of times. V is TRBV27 and J is TRBJ1-2; TRBD1 aligns across 8 bases. V gave up 3 bases and J gave up 7 bases; unmatched junction bases: 10. The CDR3 is 15 residues long. Germline CDR1 is MNHEY and CDR2 is SMNVEV (reference sequence). The DNA for the CDR3 is TGTGCCAGCAGTTTTTCCGGCCAGGGGGCGCCTGGCTACACCTTC. This codes for CASSFSGQGAPGYTF.

This sequence joins TRBV5-1 and TRBJ2-7, with TRBD1 matching over 8 bases. Trimming took 7 bases from V and 8 from J; bases not matched to a gene: 11. Per the germline V gene, CDR1 is SGHRS and CDR2 is YFSETQ. There are 13 residues in the CDR3. The CDR3 sequence is CASRISGGGKQYF. The CDR3 DNA sequence: TGCGCCAGCCGCATTTCAGGGGGCGGTAAGCAGTACTTC.

This chain uses TRBV4-3 with TRBJ2-1; the D call may be TRBD1 or TRBD2 (5 bases each). Trimming shortened V by 1 base and J by 7 bases, and 14 bases separated the two germline ends. CDR3 length equals 15 residues. In germline, CDR1 is LGHNA, CDR2 YSLEER. In DNA, the CDR3 is TGCGCCAGCAGCCAAGTCCGGGGCTCATGGAATGAGCAGTTCTTC. It codes for CASSQVRGSWNEQFF.

The chain couples TRBV18 to TRBJ2-2, with D unclear. Per the germline V gene, CDR1 is KGHSH and CDR2 is LQKENI. The CDR3 runs to 14 residues. The germline V and J ends were trimmed by 5 bases and 0 bases, with 7 bases remaining between them. The CDR3 region is CASSITANTGELFF. The CDR3 DNA reads as TGTGCCAGCTCAATTACTGCGAACACCGGGGAGCTGTTTTTT. The whole variable domain, remainder taken from reference TRBV18 and TRBJ2-2, is NAGVMQNPRHLVRRRGQEARLRCSPMKGHSHVYWYRQLPEEGLKFMVYLQKENIIDESGMPKERFSAEFPKEGPSILRIQQVVRGDSAAYFCASSITANTGELFFGEGSRLTVL.

The chain recombines TRBV5-4 with TRBJ1-3; 7 bases agree with TRBD1. CDR1 is SGHNT and CDR2 is YYREEE in the germline V gene (reference sequence). Unmatched junction bases numbered 4, after V lost 3 bases and J lost 4 bases. The CDR3 extends over 14 amino acids. The CDR3 region is CASSSKGAGNTIYF. The CDR3 region has the DNA TGTGCCAGCAGCTCAAAGGGGGCCGGAAACACCATATATTTT. Using reference TRBV5-4 and TRBJ1-3 for the parts outside the CDR3, the full variable domain is ETGVTQSPTHLIKTRGQQVTLRCSSQSGHNTVSWYQQALGQGPQFIFQYYREEENGRGNFPPRFSGLQFPNYSSELNVNALELDDSALYLCASSSKGAGNTIYFGEGSWLTVV.

The chain links TRBV6-5 to TRBJ2-3, with TRBD2 identical over 7 bases. Germline CDR1 and CDR2: MNHEY and SVGAGI. The CDR3 contains 14 residues. Trimming cost V 5 bases and J 4 bases; bases outside gene matches: 6. CDR3 in amino acids: CASSPSLAADTQYF. CDR3 coding DNA: TGTGCCAGCAGTCCCTCCCTAGCGGCAGATACGCAGTATTTT.